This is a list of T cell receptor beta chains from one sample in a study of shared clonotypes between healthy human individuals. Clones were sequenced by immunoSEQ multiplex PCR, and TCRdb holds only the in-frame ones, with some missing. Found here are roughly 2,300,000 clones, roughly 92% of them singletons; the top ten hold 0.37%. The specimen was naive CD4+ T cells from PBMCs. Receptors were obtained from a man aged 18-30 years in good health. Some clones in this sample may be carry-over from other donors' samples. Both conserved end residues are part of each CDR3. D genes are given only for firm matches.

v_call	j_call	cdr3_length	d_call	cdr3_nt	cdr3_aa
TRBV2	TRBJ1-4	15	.	TGTGCCAGCAGTCTAACCTACAAAGCCAATGAAAAACTGTTTTTT	CASSLTYKANEKLFF
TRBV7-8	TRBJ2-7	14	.	TGTGCCAGCAGCTTAGTAGGGTCTGTCGGCGAGCAGTACTTC	CASSLVGSVGEQYF
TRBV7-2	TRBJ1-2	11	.	TGTGCCAGCAGCTTAGGGCTTGGCTACACCTTC	CASSLGLGYTF
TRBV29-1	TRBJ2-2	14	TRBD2	TGCAGCGCCGGAGGCGGGAGAGGCACCGGGGAGCTGTTTTTT	CSAGGGRGTGELFF
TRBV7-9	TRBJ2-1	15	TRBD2	TGTGCCAGCAGCTTAAGTGGCGGGAGGGTTCTTGAGCAGTTCTTC	CASSLSGGRVLEQFF
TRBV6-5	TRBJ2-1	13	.	TGTGCCAGCAGAGGCTTGGGGTACAATGAGCAGTTCTTC	CASRGLGYNEQFF
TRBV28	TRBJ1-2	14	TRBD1	TGTGCCAGCAGGTCCCTAGGGACAGGGGTCGGCTACACCTTC	CASRSLGTGVGYTF
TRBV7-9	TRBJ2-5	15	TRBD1	TGTGCCAGCAGCTTAGGCGGACAGGGGTGGTGGACCCAGTACTTC	CASSLGGQGWWTQYF
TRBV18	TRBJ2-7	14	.	TGTGCCAGCTCACCGGCAGCCCTGGGCTACGAGCAGTACTTC	CASSPAALGYEQYF
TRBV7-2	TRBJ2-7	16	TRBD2	TGTGCCAGCAGCTTAGAAGGGACTAGCGGAGTCTACGAGCAGTACTTC	CASSLEGTSGVYEQYF
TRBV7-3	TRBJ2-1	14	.	TGTGCCAGCAGCTTAATGCCGAGTAACAATGAGCAGTTCTTC	CASSLMPSNNEQFF
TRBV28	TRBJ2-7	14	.	TGTGCCAGCAGGGAACAGGGATTCTCCTACGAGCAGTACTTC	CASREQGFSYEQYF
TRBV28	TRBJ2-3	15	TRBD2	TGTGCCAGCACCCCTCCGGCGGGAGCTCCCAGTACGCAGTATTTT	CASTPPAGAPSTQYF
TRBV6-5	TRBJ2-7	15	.	TGTGCCAGCAGTTACTCGGGGCTAGGTGGGTACGAGCAGTACTTC	CASSYSGLGGYEQYF
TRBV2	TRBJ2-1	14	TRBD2	TGTGCCAGCAGTCCCAACTTGGGAGGGAATGAGCAGTTCTTC	CASSPNLGGNEQFF
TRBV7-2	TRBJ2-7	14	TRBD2	TGTGCCAGCAGCTTCCGGGGGAGGGACTACGAGCAGTACTTC	CASSFRGRDYEQYF
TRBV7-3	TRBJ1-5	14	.	TGTGCCAGCAGCTTAGGTCCAGGGAATCAGCCCCAGCATTTT	CASSLGPGNQPQHF